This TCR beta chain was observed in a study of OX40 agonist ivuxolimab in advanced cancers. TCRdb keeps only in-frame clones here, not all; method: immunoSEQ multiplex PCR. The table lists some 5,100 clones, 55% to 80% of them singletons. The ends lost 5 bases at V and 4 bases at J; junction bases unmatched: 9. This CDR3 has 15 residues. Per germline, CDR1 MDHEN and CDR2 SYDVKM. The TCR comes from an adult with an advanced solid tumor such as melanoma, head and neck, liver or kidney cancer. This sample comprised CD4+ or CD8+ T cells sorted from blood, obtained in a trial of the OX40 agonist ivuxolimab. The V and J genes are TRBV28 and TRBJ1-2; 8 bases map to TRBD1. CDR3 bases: TGTGCCAGCAGTAGAACTCTGGACAGGGCCTATGGCTACACCTTC. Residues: CASSRTLDRAYGYTF.